This TCR beta chain is from a study of T cell repertoires and HLA-DP antigens. Study-wide background: One stimulator alloantigen differed from self by one groove amino acid; the other by ten. Pre-culture CD4+ samples used about 1,200 ng DNA versus around 200 ng for CD137+CD4+ sorts.

About this clone: Its antigen is not identified.

Sequencing was performed with immunoSEQ multiplex PCR; in TCRdb, only in-frame clones are kept and a portion is missing. The table records about 89,000 clones, about 89% of them present only once. Germline CDR1 and CDR2: SGHRS and YFSETQ. V was shortened by 2 bases and J by 6 bases, with 17 bases between the two germline ends. CDR3 length: 15 amino acids. The sequence came from a man aged 45-65 years in good health and CMV-seronegative. The V gene is TRBV5-1, the J gene TRBJ1-2; unclear D gene. Sequenced: CD4+ T cells from PBMCs. The CDR3 DNA reads as TGCGCCAGCAGCTTAGAGGTACTAGGTAGGGATGGCTACACCTTC. Its protein is CASSLEVLGRDGYTF.